The entry below gives a single T cell receptor (beta chain) sequence along with its context. This record comes from a study of blood T cell repertoires in COVID-19. Overall study: The United States, Italy and Spain provided the acute and convalescent COVID-19 samples.

CDR3 size: 17 residues. Between the trimmed V and J ends, which lost 4 bases and 1 base, there was a span of 18 bases. CDR1 SGHTS and CDR2 YDEGEE come from the germline V gene. Authors' data handling: Researchers report that nucleated cell counts were estimated from reference gene primer amplification. Method: immunoSEQ multiplex PCR; TCRdb's copy keeps in-frame clones and lacks some. The V and J calls and clone size were taken over from that table, and D and trimming were inferred from the DNA. Of around 23,000 clones in the sample, over 60% were seen once. This clonotype was sampled from a woman of 80 years or more with acute or convalescent COVID-19. The chain recombines TRBV5-8 with TRBJ1-5, with no clear D. Sequencing was carried out using peripheral blood. CDR3 sequence (DNA): TGTGCCAGCAGCATCCCGGGATCCTTAGGAAGCAATCAGCCCCAGCATTTT. Its protein product is CASSIPGSLGSNQPQHF.